Listed here are 26 T cell receptor beta chains from one sample, sequenced in a study of molecular identifiers for immune sequencing clone quantification (dated by TCRdb to the late 2010s). The library was obtained by PCR. TCRdb names NextSeq 500 as the instrument used. TCRdb ran its own pipeline on the public reads, namely fastp trimming at Q25 and MiXCR clone calling, and kept in-frame beta chains. Each CDR3 protein appears once, grouped with its most common genes and DNA. Across this sample there are 460,000 or so distinct CDR3 sequences, with roughly 24% seen only once. Just over 0.75% of the sample is taken by the ten largest. Sequencing was performed on naive CD8+ T cells from blood, with Jurkat cell RNA spiked in. In light of the paper, this sample's cell subset or site label describes: FACS-sorted CD8+CD4-CCR7+CD45RA+ naive T cells. These receptors all come from a human donor in good health. Some libraries in this study had Jurkat cell RNA spiked in.

This clonotype was picked up many times. This rearrangement joins TRBV19 to TRBJ1-5; D might be TRBD1 (5 bases). Per the germline V gene, CDR1 is LNHDA and CDR2 is SQIVND (reference sequence). The V and J ends lost 3 bases and 3 bases respectively, with 9 bases between them. This CDR3 region has 14 residues. CDR3 amino acids: CASSIWGLNQPQHF. CDR3 coding DNA: TGTGCCAGTAGTATTTGGGGCCTCAATCAGCCCCAGCATTTT.

This clonotype was detected once. The V and J genes are TRBV7-9 and TRBJ2-5; 8 bases match TRBD2. The ends lost 2 bases at V and 3 bases at J; junction bases unmatched: 5. Germline CDR1 reads SEHNR; CDR2 reads FQNEAQ (reference sequence). The CDR3 has 15 amino acids. Here the CDR3 reads CASSLIGGGEETQYF. DNA of the CDR3: TGTGCCAGCAGCTTAATCGGGGGGGGAGAAGAGACCCAGTACTTC.

To note about this clonotype: Possible read error: a much larger clone is one base away. V gene TRBV30 combines with J gene TRBJ2-7; TRBD1 aligns across 9 bases. The CDR3 consists of 12 residues. Germline V gene data show CDR1 as GTSNPN and CDR2 as SVGIG (reference sequence). J gave up 5 bases and V 6 bases, and 5 bases lay outside the gene matches. The CDR3: CACEDRGNEQYF. The DNA of the CDR3 is TGTGCCTGTGAGGACAGGGGTAACGAGCAGTACTTC.

This clonotype was detected many times. The V call is TRBV4-3, the J call TRBJ2-7; D possibly corresponds to TRBD1 (6 bases). Per germline, CDR1 LGHNA and CDR2 YSLEER. The CDR3 is made up of 15 amino acids. The ends were cut back, 0 bases at V and 6 bases at J, with 15 bases in the middle. The CDR3 region is CASSQDGPGDREQYF. CDR3 nucleotide sequence: TGCGCCAGCAGCCAAGACGGCCCAGGGGATCGCGAGCAGTACTTC.

This clonotype was detected once. This may be a read error: a much more frequent sequence differs by one nucleotide. The rearrangement uses TRBV5-3 and TRBJ2-6, with 7 bases lining up with TRBD1. TRBV5-3 counts as an open reading frame of uncertain function. CDR3 size: 18 residues. The CDR3 DNA reads as TGTGCCAGCAGCTCGCGACCGGGACAGTTCTCTGGGGCCAACGTCCTGACTTTC. It yields the protein CASSSRPGQFSGANVLTF.

The sample holds many counts of this clonotype. This chain uses TRBV29-1 with TRBJ1-2, with 7 bases aligning to TRBD1. Germline values: CDR1 SQVTM, CDR2 ANQGSEA. There are 12 residues in the CDR3. The ends lost 8 bases at V and 12 bases at J; junction bases unmatched: 15. The CDR3 protein is CSIQSGQTFNTF. CDR3 coding DNA: TGCAGCATCCAATCGGGACAGACCTTTAACACCTTC.

Turning to this clonotype: It may be a read error: a sequence one base away is much more abundant. V and J are TRBV5-6 and TRBJ2-7, with D maybe TRBD2 (5 bases). This CDR3 region has 15 residues. Germline loops: CDR1 SGHDT, CDR2 YYEEEE. CDR3 coding DNA: TGTGCCAGCAGCTTGTGGGGTAGGAGGTCGTACGAGCCGTACTTC. Translated: CASSLWGRRSYEPYF.

In its sample, this clonotype was seen many times. The chain has TRBV7-9 and TRBJ1-3; D is unclear. Per germline, CDR1 SEHNR and CDR2 FQNEAQ (reference sequence). V lost 0 bases, J lost 3 bases, and 0 bases lay in between. The CDR3 runs 12 residues. The CDR3 nucleotides read TGTGCCAGCAGCTTAGCTGGAAACACCATATATTTT. This encodes CASSLAGNTIYF.

Notes on this clonotype: This may stem from a read error, because a much larger clone lies one nucleotide away. The chain couples TRBV3-1 to TRBJ2-6; TRBD1 is a possible D gene (5 bases). The germline V gene has CDR1 LGHDT and CDR2 YNNKEL (reference sequence). This CDR3 is built from 19 residues. This CDR3 reads CVSSQDGAGHPSGANVLTF. DNA for the CDR3: TGTGTCAGCAGCCAAGATGGGGCAGGGCACCCCTCTGGGGCCAACGTCCTGACTTTC.

This clonotype was detected many times. The rearrangement links TRBV7-9 to TRBJ2-5, with unresolved D. Per germline, CDR1 SEHNR and CDR2 FQNEAQ (reference sequence). The CDR3 loop spans 13 amino acids. The V gene lost 3 bases and the J gene lost 5 bases, with 10 bases spanning the gap. The CDR3 here is CASSLVGVETQYF. CDR3 in DNA: TGTGCCAGCAGCTTGGTTGGGGTTGAGACCCAGTACTTC.

This clonotype came up a few times. The gene calls are TRBV16 and TRBJ2-7, with D perhaps matching TRBD1 (6 bases). The length of the CDR3 is 15 residues. Germline V gene lookup returns CDR1 KGHSY and CDR2 FQNENV. Trimming took off 2 bases at V and 5 bases at J, with 16 bases between the two ends. The CDR3 here is CASSQTKVGAHEQYF. CDR3 in DNA: TGTGCCAGCAGCCAAACAAAAGTGGGGGCCCACGAGCAGTACTTC.

Regarding this clonotype: A single base separates this from a much larger clone, so it may be a read error. The genes are TRBV16 and TRBJ1-1, with D possibly being TRBD1 (5 bases). V dropped 0 bases and J dropped 2 bases, with 10 bases sitting between them. This CDR3 is 15 amino acids long. Germline loops: CDR1 KGHSY, CDR2 FQNENV. The CDR3 DNA follows: TGTGCCAGCAGCCAATCGGCAGGGCCAAACACTGAAGCTTTCTTT. It is translated as CASSQSAGPNTEAFF. The complete variable domain, with remaining parts taken from reference TRBV16 and TRBJ1-1, reads GEEVAQTPKHLVRGEGQKAKLYCAPIKGHSYVFWYQQVLKNEFKFLISFQNENVFDETGMPKERFSAKCLPNSPCSLEIQATKLEDSAVYFCASSQSAGPNTEAFFGQGTRLTVV.

This clonotype appeared many times. The chain has TRBV13 and TRBJ1-1; 8 nucleotides align to TRBD1. CDR3 length: 14 amino acids. V lost 5 bases, J lost 5 bases, and 7 bases stayed unmatched. Germline V gene sequence: CDR1 PRHDT, CDR2 FYEKMQ (reference sequence). In DNA form, the CDR3 reads TGTGCCAGCAGCCCGGACAGGGCTTCAACTGAAGCTTTCTTT. Translation gives CASSPDRASTEAFF.

The chain employs TRBV4-3 and TRBJ2-5; the match to TRBD2 covers 8 bases. V was clipped by 4 bases and J by 2 bases; unmatched bases: 12. Germline-derived CDR1 and CDR2 are LGHNA and YSLEER. CDR3 length: 17 residues. CDR3 amino acids: CASSRTASGWIQETQYF. The CDR3 DNA is TGCGCCAGCAGCCGAACCGCTAGCGGGTGGATACAAGAGACCCAGTACTTC.

The rearrangement joins TRBV5-1 to TRBJ1-1; the match to TRBD1 covers 8 bases. CDR1 and CDR2 from the germline V gene are SGHRS and YFSETQ. The CDR3 length is 15 residues. Unmatched junction bases numbered 4, after V lost 0 bases and J lost 3 bases. CDR3 sequence reads: CASSLVQGAYTEAFF. CDR3 coding DNA: TGCGCCAGCAGCTTGGTCCAGGGGGCGTACACTGAAGCTTTCTTT. Full variable domain (remainder filled in from reference TRBV5-1 and TRBJ1-1): KAGVTQTPRYLIKTRGQQVTLSCSPISGHRSVSWYQQTPGQGLQFLFEYFSETQRNKGNFPGRFSGRQFSNSRSEMNVSTLELGDSALYLCASSLVQGAYTEAFFGQGTRLTVV.

V gene TRBV27 combines with J gene TRBJ2-5; possibly TRBD1 for D (6 bases). The CDR3 sequence is 14 residues long. Germline CDR1 MNHEY, CDR2 SMNVEV (reference sequence). V dropped 5 bases and J dropped 5 bases, with 15 bases sitting between them. The CDR3: CASSEGRTAETQYF. The CDR3 coding sequence is TGTGCCAGCAGTGAGGGTCGGACAGCGGAGACCCAGTACTTC.

V and J are TRBV30 and TRBJ1-5; D not certain. The germline CDR1 and CDR2 sequences are GTSNPN and SVGIG (reference sequence). Trimming cost V 4 bases and J 6 bases, with 10 bases left between them. CDR3 length: 12 residues. The CDR3 DNA is TGTGCCTGGAACAGCGGGCTTCAGCCCCAGCATTTT. It yields the protein CAWNSGLQPQHF. Variable domain in full (rest from reference TRBV30 and TRBJ1-5): SQTIHQWPATLVQPVGSPLSLECTVEGTSNPNLYWYRQAAGRGLQLLFYSVGIGQISSEVPQNLSASRPQDRQFILSSKKLLLSDSGFYLCAWNSGLQPQHFGDGTRLSIL.

This rearrangement joins TRBV7-3 to TRBJ2-3, with TRBD1 matching 12 bases. Unmatched junction bases numbered 4, after V lost 5 bases and J lost 4 bases. The CDR3 runs 15 residues. Germline CDR1 and CDR2: SGHTA and FQGTGA. The CDR3 DNA is TGTGCCAGCAGCGTCGGGACAGGGGGCCCAGATACGCAGTATTTT. The encoded protein is CASSVGTGGPDTQYF.

This clonotype appeared a few times. This rearrangement joins TRBV21-1 to TRBJ2-1. TRBV21-1 is shown as a pseudogene. This CDR3 spans 16 amino acids. The CDR3 loop is CASSKVVCAVYSEQFF. DNA for the CDR3: TGTGCCAGCAGCAAAGTTGTATGCGCAGTCTACAGTGAGCAGTTCTTC.

This clonotype was seen at least ten times. This chain connects TRBV10-3 to TRBJ1-1; a possible D gene is TRBD1 (5 bases). V lost 7 bases, J lost 4 bases, and 7 bases lay in between. The CDR3 totals 11 residues. Germline CDR1 is ENHRY and CDR2 is SYGVKD. CDR3 sequence (DNA): TGTGCCATCACTCAGGGCACTGAAGCTTTCTTT. It is translated as CAITQGTEAFF.

V usage is TRBV25-1 and J usage is TRBJ1-3; possible D gene TRBD1, 6 bases. Trimming removed 10 bases from V and 0 bases from J, with 16 bases in between. Germline assignment: CDR1 MGHDK and CDR2 SYGVNS. The length of the CDR3 is 15 residues. DNA for the CDR3: TGTGCCACTAGGGGGACGACAAACTCTGGAAACACCATATATTTT. Amino acid sequence: CATRGTTNSGNTIYF. Supplemented by reference TRBV25-1 and TRBJ1-3, the full variable domain reads EADIYQTPRYLVIGTGKKITLECSQTMGHDKMYWYQQDPGMELHLIHYSYGVNSTEKGDLSSESTVSRIRTEHFPLTLESARPSHTSQYLCATRGTTNSGNTIYFGEGSWLTVV.

The genes are TRBV7-6 and TRBJ1-1; no reliable D call. The germline gives CDR1 SGHVS, CDR2 FNYEAQ. V lost 0 bases to trimming and J lost 2 bases, with 7 bases between them. This CDR3 contains 14 residues. CDR3 in amino acids: CASSLAVYNTEAFF. The CDR3 DNA reads TGTGCCAGCAGCTTAGCAGTTTACAACACTGAAGCTTTCTTT.

This clonotype was detected ten times or more. The J gene is TRBJ2-3, the V gene TRBV29-1; D may be TRBD1 (7 bases). The germline V gene encodes CDR1 SQVTM and CDR2 ANQGSEA. The length of the CDR3 is 17 residues. The V gene lost 4 bases and the J gene lost 6 bases, with 26 bases spanning the gap. The CDR3 sequence: CSVGPRGVADSWDTQYF. The CDR3, as DNA: TGCAGCGTTGGGCCCAGGGGGGTAGCGGACTCCTGGGATACGCAGTATTTT.

This clonotype was found many times. J is TRBJ2-7 and V is TRBV5-1; D assignment may be TRBD1 or TRBD2 (5 bases each). CDR1 is SGHRS and CDR2 is YFSETQ in the germline V gene. CDR3 size: 14 residues. V lost 4 bases and J 7 bases, leaving 18 bases between the germline ends. In nucleotides, the CDR3 is TGCGCCAGCAGCCCCGGGACCGGTGCGAGGGAGCAGTACTTC. This translates into CASSPGTGAREQYF. Variable domain in full (rest from reference TRBV5-1 and TRBJ2-7): KAGVTQTPRYLIKTRGQQVTLSCSPISGHRSVSWYQQTPGQGLQFLFEYFSETQRNKGNFPGRFSGRQFSNSRSEMNVSTLELGDSALYLCASSPGTGAREQYFGPGTRLTVT.

The genes are TRBV4-1 and TRBJ2-7; TRBD1 matches 8 bases. In germline, CDR1 is MGHRA, CDR2 YSYEKL. The ends lost 4 bases at V and 7 bases at J; junction bases unmatched: 12. The CDR3 has 15 residues. The CDR3 sequence is CASSRGQGEIGEQYF. CDR3 bases: TGCGCCAGCAGCCGCGGACAGGGAGAGATTGGGGAGCAGTACTTC.

This clonotype has a count of ten or more. V and J are TRBV20-1 and TRBJ2-2, with D possibly matching TRBD2 (5 bases). Trimming took off 3 bases at V and 2 bases at J, with 10 bases between the two ends. CDR1 is DFQATT, CDR2 SNEGSKA, per germline (reference sequence). This CDR3 is 14 amino acids long. The CDR3 bases are TGCAGTGCTAGTGAGGGAAGAAACACCGGGGAGCTGTTTTTT. It specifies CSASEGRNTGELFF.